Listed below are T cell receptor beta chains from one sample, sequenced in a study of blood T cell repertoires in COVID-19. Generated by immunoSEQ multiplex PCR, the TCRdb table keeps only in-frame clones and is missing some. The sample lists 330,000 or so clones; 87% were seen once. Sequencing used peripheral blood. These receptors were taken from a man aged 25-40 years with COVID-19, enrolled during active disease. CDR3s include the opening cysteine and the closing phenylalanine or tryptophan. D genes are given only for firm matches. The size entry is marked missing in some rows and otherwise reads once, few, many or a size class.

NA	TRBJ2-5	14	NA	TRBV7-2	CASSLDGGKKTQYF	TGTGCCAGCAGCTTAGATGGGGGGAAAAAGACCCAGTACTTC
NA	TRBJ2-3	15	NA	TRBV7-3	CASSLTSLGTDTQYF	TGTGCCAGCAGCTTAACCTCCCTAGGCACAGATACGCAGTATTTT
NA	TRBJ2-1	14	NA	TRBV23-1	CASSQSRAPDEQFF	TGCGCCAGCAGTCAATCCAGGGCGCCGGATGAGCAGTTCTTC
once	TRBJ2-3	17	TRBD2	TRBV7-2	CASSLGLAGGLTDTQYF	TGTGCCAGCAGCTTAGGACTAGCGGGAGGACTCACAGATACGCAGTATTTT
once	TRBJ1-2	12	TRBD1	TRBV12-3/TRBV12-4	CASRPTGVGYTF	TGTGCCAGCAGGCCGACAGGGGTCGGCTACACCTTC
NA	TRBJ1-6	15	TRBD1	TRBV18	CASSPHTGGSSPLHF	TGTGCCAGCTCACCACACACAGGGGGTAGTTCACCCCTCCACTTT
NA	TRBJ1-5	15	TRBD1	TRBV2	CASSYGQGGHQPQHF	TGTGCCAGCAGTTATGGACAGGGAGGACATCAGCCCCAGCATTTT
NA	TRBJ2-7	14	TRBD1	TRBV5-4	CASSLQGGYYEQYF	TGTGCCAGCAGCTTACAGGGGGGTTACTACGAGCAGTACTTC
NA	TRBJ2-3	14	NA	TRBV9	CASSAGTSTDTQYF	TGTGCCAGCAGCGCCGGGACTAGCACAGATACGCAGTATTTT
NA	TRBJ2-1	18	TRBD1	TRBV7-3	CASSSLPGGQGRHNEQFF	TGTGCCAGCAGCTCCTTGCCGGGGGGACAGGGGCGACACAATGAGCAGTTCTTC
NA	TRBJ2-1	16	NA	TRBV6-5	CASSYTGRAPSNEQFF	TGTGCCAGCAGTTACACAGGGAGGGCCCCCTCCAATGAGCAGTTCTTC
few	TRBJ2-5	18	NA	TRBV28	CASSFRSYRSGDQETQYF	TGTGCCAGCAGTTTCCGTTCCTATCGGTCGGGGGATCAAGAGACCCAGTACTTC
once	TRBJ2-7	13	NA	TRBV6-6	CASSTPGIYEQYF	TGTGCCAGCAGCACCCCCGGGATCTACGAGCAGTACTTC
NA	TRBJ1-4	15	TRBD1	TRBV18	CASSPKSDRFEKLFF	TGTGCCAGCTCGCCGAAATCGGACAGGTTTGAAAAACTGTTTTTT
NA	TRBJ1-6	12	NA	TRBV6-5	CASSSQGGPLHF	TGTGCCAGCAGTTCTCAAGGGGGACCCCTCCACTTT
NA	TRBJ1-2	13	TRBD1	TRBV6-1	CASSDTGEYGYTF	TGTGCCAGCAGTGATACAGGGGAATATGGCTACACCTTC
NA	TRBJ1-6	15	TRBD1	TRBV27	CASSGTGIYNSPLHF	TGTGCCAGCAGTGGGACAGGGATCTATAATTCACCCCTCCACTTT
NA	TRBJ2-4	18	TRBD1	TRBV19	CATGTGTGSNLAKNIQYF	TGTGCCACCGGCACTGGGACAGGGTCTAACCTAGCCAAAAACATTCAGTACTTC
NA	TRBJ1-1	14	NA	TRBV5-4	CASSLQNRNTEAFF	TGTGCCAGCAGCTTACAGAATAGGAACACTGAAGCTTTCTTT
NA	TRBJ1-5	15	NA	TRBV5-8	CASSLDSPFNQPQHF	TGTGCCAGCAGCTTGGACAGCCCCTTCAATCAGCCCCAGCATTTT
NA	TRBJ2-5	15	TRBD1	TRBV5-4	CASTPRGQGRETQYF	TGTGCCAGCACCCCGAGGGGACAGGGGAGAGAGACCCAGTACTTC
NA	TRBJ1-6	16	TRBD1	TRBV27	CASRDRGSSYNSPLHF	TGTGCCAGCCGGGACAGGGGGAGCTCCTATAATTCACCCCTCCACTTT
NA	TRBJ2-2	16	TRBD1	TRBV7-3	CASSLQNRGLTGELFF	TGTGCCAGCAGCCTACAAAACAGGGGGCTCACCGGGGAGCTGTTTTTT
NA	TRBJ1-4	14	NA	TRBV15	CATSIGGRNEKLFF	TGTGCCACCAGCATAGGAGGGCGAAATGAAAAACTGTTTTTT
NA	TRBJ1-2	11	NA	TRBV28	CASTQNYGYTF	TGTGCCAGCACACAGAACTATGGCTACACCTTC
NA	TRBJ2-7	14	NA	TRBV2	CASSETEGSYEQYF	TGTGCCAGCAGTGAGACAGAAGGCTCCTACGAGCAGTACTTC
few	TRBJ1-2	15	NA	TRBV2	CASSRQGTPNYGYTF	TGTGCCAGCAGTCGCCAGGGGACCCCTAACTATGGCTACACCTTC
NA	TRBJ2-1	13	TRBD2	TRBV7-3	CASSSGLDNEQFF	TGTGCCAGCAGCTCGGGACTAGACAATGAGCAGTTCTTC
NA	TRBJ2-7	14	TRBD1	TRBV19	CATTRTGSSYEQYF	TGTGCCACTACCCGGACAGGTAGCTCCTACGAGCAGTACTTC
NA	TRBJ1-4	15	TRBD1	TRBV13	CASSPGTGGNEKLFF	TGTGCCAGCAGCCCAGGGACAGGGGGGAATGAAAAACTGTTTTTT
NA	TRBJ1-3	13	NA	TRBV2	CASMRYSGNTIYF	TGTGCCAGCATGAGGTACTCTGGAAACACCATATATTTT
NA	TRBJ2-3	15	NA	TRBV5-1	CASSRPGSPTDTQYF	TGCGCCAGCAGCAGGCCAGGGTCCCCCACAGATACGCAGTATTTT
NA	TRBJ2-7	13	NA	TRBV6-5	CASARTETYEQYF	TGTGCCAGCGCCCGAACAGAGACCTACGAGCAGTACTTC
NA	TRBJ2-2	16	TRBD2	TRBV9	CASSAAVGLAPGELFF	TGTGCCAGCAGCGCCGCGGTGGGACTAGCCCCCGGGGAGCTGTTTTTT
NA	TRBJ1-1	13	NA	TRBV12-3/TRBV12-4	CASSLTVNTEAFF	TGTGCCAGCAGCTTGACAGTAAACACTGAAGCTTTCTTT
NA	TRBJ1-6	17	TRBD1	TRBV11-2	CASSPHGTAGDNSPLHF	TGTGCCAGCAGCCCTCATGGGACAGCTGGGGATAATTCACCCCTCCACTTT
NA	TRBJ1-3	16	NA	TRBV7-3	CASSLTPQGSPNTIYF	TGTGCCAGCAGCTTAACCCCACAGGGTTCACCGAACACCATATATTTT
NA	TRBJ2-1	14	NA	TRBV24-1	CATSEALGDSWKFF	TGTGCCACCAGTGAGGCCCTCGGGGACTCATGGAAGTTCTTC
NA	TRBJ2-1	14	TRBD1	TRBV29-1	CSVFHRGQDNEQFF	TGCAGCGTCTTTCACAGGGGGCAGGACAATGAGCAGTTCTTC
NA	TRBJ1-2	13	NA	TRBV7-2	CASSSGQNYGYTF	TGTGCCAGCAGCTCCGGACAGAACTATGGCTACACCTTC
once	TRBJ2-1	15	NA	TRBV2	CASSEQGSSYNEQFF	TGTGCCAGCAGTGAACAGGGCAGCTCCTACAATGAGCAGTTCTTC
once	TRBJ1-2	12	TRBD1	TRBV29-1	CSVTDRDYGYTF	TGCAGCGTGACGGACAGGGACTATGGCTACACCTTC
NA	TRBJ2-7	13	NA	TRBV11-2	CASSFGRGWGQYF	TGTGCCAGCAGCTTTGGCAGGGGCTGGGGGCAGTACTTC
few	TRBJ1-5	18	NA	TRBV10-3	CAISGGSTGEDPNQPQHF	TGTGCCATCAGTGGAGGATCGACAGGCGAAGACCCCAATCAGCCCCAGCATTTT
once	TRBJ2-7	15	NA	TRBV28	CASSPGGTVIYEQYF	TGTGCCAGCAGCCCCGGAGGGACTGTTATCTACGAGCAGTACTTC
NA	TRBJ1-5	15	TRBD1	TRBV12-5	CASGRGTDSNQPQHF	TGTGCTAGTGGTCGGGGGACAGATAGCAATCAGCCCCAGCATTTT
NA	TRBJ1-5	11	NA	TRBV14	CASYSVSPQHF	TGTGCCAGCTATTCAGTATCGCCCCAGCATTTT
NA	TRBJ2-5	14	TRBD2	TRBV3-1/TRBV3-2	CASSQGATAGAQYF	TGTGCCAGCAGCCAAGGAGCAACGGCGGGGGCCCAGTACTTC
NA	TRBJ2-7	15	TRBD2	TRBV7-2	CASSSRLGSGRQQYF	TGTGCCAGCAGCTCTCGCCTGGGGAGCGGGAGGCAGCAGTACTTC
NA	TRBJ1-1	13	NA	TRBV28	CASSLPQNTEAFF	TGTGCCAGCAGTTTACCCCAGAACACTGAAGCTTTCTTT
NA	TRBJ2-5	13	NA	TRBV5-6	CASSPDRSETQYF	TGTGCCAGCAGCCCCGACAGGTCTGAGACCCAGTACTTC
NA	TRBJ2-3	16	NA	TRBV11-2	CASSLGPLRITDTQYF	TGTGCCAGCAGCTTAGGGCCCCTCCGAATCACAGATACGCAGTATTTT
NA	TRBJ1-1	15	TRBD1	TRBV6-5	CASSSTQGGRTEAFF	TGTGCCAGCAGTTCCACTCAGGGGGGCCGTACTGAAGCTTTCTTT
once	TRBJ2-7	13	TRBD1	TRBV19	CASSTSGTAEQYF	TGTGCCAGTAGTACCTCCGGGACAGCCGAGCAGTACTTC
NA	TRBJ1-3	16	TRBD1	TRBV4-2	CASSQEGDRAGNTIYF	TGTGCCAGCAGCCAAGAAGGAGACAGGGCTGGAAACACCATATATTTT
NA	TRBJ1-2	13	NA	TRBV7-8	CASSPSTGHGYTF	TGTGCCAGCAGCCCGTCTACAGGGCATGGCTACACCTTC
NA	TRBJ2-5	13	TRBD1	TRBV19	CASSDRPQETQYF	TGTGCCAGTTCGGACAGGCCCCAGGAGACCCAGTACTTC
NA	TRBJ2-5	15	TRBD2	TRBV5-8	CASSPRLAGGETQYF	TGTGCCAGCAGCCCCCGACTAGCGGGAGGAGAGACCCAGTACTTC